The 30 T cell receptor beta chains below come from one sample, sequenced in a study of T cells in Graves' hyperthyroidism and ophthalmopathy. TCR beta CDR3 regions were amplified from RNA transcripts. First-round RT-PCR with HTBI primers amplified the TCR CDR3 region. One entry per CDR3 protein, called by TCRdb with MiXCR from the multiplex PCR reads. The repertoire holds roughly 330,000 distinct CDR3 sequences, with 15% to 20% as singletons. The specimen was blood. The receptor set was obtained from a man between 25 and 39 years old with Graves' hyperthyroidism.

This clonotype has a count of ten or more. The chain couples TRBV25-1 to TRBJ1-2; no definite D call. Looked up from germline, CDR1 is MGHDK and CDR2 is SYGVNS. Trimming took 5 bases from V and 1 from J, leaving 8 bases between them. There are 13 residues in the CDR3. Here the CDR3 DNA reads TGTGCCAGCAGTAACCCCCTTAACTATGGCTACACCTTC. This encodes CASSNPLNYGYTF.

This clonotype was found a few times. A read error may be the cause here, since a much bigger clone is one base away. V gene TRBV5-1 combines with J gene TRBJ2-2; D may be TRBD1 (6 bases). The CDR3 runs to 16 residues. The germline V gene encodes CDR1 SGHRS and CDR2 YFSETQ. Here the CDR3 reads CASSNEGGMNTGEPFF. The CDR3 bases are TGCGCCAGCAGCAACGAAGGGGGAATGAACACCGGGGAGCCGTTTTTT.

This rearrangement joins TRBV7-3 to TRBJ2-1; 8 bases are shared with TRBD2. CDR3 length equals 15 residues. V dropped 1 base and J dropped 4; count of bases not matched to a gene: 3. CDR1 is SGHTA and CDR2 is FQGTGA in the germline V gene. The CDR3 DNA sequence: TGTGCCAGCAGCTTAAGGGCTAGCGGGTACAATGAGCAGTTCTTC. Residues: CASSLRASGYNEQFF. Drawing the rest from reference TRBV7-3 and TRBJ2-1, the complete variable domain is GAGVSQTPSNKVTEKGKYVELRCDPISGHTALYWYRQSLGQGPEFLIYFQGTGAADDSGLPNDRFFAVRPEGSVSTLKIQRTERGDSAVYLCASSLRASGYNEQFFGPGTRLTVL.

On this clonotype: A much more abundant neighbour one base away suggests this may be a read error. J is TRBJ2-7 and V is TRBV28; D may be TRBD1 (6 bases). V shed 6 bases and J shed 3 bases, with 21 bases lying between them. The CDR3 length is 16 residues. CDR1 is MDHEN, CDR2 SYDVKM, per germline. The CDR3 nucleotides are TGTGCCAGCAGAATCTTGTCGGGACACGGTGACTACGAGCAGTACTTC. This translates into CASRILSGHGDYEQYF.

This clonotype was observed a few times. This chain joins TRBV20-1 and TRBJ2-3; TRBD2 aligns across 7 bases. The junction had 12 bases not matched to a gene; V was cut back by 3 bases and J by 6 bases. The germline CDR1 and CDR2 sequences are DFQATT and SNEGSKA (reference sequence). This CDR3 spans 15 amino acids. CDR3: CSASSTSAKRDTQYF. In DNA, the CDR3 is TGCAGTGCTAGTAGTACTAGCGCCAAAAGGGATACGCAGTATTTT.

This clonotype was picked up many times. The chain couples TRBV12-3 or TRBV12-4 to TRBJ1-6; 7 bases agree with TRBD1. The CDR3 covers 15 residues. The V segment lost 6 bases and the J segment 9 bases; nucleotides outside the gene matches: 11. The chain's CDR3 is CASSHRQGGSSPLHF. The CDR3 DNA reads TGTGCCAGCAGCCACCGACAGGGAGGTAGTTCACCCCTCCACTTT.

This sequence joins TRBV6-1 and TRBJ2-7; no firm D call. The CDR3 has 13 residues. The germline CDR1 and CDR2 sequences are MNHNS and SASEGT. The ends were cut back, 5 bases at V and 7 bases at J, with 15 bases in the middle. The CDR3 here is CASSPSTNVEQYF. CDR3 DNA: TGTGCCAGCAGTCCCTCCACGAACGTGGAGCAGTACTTC.

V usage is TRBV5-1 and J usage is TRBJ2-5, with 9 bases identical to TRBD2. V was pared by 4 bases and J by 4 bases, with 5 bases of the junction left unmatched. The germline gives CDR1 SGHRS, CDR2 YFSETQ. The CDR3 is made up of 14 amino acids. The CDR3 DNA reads TGCGCCAGCAGCCCGCGGGGGGGGCCAGAGACCCAGTACTTC. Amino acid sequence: CASSPRGGPETQYF.

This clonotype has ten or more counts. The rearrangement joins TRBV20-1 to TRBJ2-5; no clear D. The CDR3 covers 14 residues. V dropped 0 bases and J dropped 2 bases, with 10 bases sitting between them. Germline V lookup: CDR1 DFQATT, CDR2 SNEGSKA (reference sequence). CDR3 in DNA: TGCAGTGCTAGAGATGCCATAACGCAAGAGACCCAGTACTTC. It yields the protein CSARDAITQETQYF.

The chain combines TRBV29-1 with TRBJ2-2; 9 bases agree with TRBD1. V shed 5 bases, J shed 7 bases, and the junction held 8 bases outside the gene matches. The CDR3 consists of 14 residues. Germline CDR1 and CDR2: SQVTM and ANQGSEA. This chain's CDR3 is CSVKPGQGRGELFF. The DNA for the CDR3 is TGCAGCGTTAAGCCGGGACAGGGACGCGGGGAGCTGTTTTTT.

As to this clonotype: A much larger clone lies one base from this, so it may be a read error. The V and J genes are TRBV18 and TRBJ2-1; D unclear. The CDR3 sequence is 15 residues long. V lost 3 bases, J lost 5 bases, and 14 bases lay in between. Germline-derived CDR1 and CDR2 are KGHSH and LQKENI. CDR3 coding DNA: TGTGCCAGCTCACCGTATCAGGATCCCAACAATGAGCAGTTCTTC. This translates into CASSPYQDPNNEQFF. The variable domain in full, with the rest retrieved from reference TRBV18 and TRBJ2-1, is NAGVMQNPRHLVRRRGQEARLRCSPMKGHSHVYWYRQLPEEGLKFMVYLQKENIIDESGMPKERFSAEFPKEGPSILRIQQVVRGDSAAYFCASSPYQDPNNEQFFGPGTRLTVL.

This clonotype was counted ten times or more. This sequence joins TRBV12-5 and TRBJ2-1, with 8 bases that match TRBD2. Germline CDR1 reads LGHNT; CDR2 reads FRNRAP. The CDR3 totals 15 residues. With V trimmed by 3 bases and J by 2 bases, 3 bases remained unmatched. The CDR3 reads CASGLTGGTYNEQFF. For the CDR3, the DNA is TGTGCTAGTGGTTTAACGGGAGGGACCTACAATGAGCAGTTCTTC.

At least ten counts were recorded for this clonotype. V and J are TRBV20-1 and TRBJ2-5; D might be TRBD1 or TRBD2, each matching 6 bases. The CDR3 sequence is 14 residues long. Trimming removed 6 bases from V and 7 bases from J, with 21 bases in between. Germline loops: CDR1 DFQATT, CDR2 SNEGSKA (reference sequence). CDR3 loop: CSAALPGARGTQYF. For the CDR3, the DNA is TGCAGTGCCGCCTTACCGGGGGCCCGCGGGACCCAGTACTTC.

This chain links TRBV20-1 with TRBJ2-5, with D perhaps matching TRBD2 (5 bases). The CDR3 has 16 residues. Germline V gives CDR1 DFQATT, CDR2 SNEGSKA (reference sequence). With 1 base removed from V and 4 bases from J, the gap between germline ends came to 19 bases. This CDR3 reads CSARGASKEVRETQYF. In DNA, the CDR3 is TGCAGTGCTAGAGGTGCTAGCAAGGAGGTGCGAGAGACCCAGTACTTC.

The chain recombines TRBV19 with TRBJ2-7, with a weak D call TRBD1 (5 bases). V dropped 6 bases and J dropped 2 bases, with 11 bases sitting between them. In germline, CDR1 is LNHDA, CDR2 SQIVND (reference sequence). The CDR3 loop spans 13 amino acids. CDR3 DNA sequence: TGTGCCAGTAGGCTTGGACAAGCCTACGAGCAGTACTTC. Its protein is CASRLGQAYEQYF.

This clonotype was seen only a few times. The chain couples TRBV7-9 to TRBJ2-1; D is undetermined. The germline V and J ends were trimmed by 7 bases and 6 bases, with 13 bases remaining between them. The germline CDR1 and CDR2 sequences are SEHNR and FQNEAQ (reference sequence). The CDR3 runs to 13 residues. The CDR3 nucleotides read TGTGCCAGCATATATGGGTGGGGCAATGAGCAGTTCTTC. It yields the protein CASIYGWGNEQFF.

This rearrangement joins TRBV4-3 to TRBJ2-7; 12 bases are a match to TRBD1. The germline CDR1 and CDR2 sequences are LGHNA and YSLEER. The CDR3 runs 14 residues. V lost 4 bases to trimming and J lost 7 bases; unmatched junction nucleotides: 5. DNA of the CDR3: TGCGCCAGCAGCCCGGGACAGGGGGCGCAGGAGCAGTACTTC. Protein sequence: CASSPGQGAQEQYF.

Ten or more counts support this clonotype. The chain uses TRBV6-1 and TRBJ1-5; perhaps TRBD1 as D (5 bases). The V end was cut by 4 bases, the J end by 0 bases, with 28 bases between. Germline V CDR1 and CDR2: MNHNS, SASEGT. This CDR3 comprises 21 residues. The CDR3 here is CASSGRGPKDTRPYSNQPQHF. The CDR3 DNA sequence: TGTGCCAGCAGTGGAAGAGGGCCAAAGGACACACGCCCATATAGCAATCAGCCCCAGCATTTT.

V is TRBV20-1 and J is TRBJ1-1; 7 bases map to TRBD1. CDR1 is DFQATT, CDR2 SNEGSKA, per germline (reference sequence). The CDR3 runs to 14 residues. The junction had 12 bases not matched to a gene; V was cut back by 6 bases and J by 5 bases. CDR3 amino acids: CSAIKGGRGTEAFF. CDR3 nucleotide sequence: TGCAGTGCGATAAAAGGGGGCAGGGGGACTGAAGCTTTCTTT.

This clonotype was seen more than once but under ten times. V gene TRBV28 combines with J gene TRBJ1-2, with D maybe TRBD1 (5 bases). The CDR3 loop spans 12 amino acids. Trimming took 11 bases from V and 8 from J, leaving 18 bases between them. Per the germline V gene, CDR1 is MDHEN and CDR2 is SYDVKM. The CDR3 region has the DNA TGTGCCTCTGAGGGGACTGTGAGAGGCTACACCTTC. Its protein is CASEGTVRGYTF.

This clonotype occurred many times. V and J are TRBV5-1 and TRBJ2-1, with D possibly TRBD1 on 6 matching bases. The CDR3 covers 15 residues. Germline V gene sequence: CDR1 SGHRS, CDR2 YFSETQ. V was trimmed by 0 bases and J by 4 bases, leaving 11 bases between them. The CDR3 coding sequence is TGCGCCAGCAGCTTGGCCGGGCAGGGGTACAATGAGCAGTTCTTC. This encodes CASSLAGQGYNEQFF.

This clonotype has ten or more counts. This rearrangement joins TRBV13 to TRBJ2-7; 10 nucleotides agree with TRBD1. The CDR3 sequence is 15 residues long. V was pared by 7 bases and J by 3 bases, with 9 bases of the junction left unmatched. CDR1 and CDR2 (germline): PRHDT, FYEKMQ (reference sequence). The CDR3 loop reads CASTDGTGDLYEQYF. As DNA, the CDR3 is TGTGCCAGCACCGACGGGACAGGGGATCTCTACGAGCAGTACTTC.

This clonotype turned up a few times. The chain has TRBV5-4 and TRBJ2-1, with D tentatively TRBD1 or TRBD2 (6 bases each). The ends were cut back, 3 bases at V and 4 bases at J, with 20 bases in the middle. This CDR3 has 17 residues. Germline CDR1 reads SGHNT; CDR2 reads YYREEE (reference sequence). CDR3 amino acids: CASSWPGAGVKYNEQFF. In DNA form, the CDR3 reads TGTGCCAGCAGCTGGCCGGGGGCAGGGGTAAAGTACAATGAGCAGTTCTTC.

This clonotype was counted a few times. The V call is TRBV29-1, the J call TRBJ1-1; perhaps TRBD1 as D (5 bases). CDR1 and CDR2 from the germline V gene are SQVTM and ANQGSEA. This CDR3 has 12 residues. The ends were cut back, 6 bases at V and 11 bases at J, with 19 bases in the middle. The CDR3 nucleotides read TGCAGCGTCCACATCCAGGGTATTGAGGCTTTCTTT. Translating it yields CSVHIQGIEAFF.

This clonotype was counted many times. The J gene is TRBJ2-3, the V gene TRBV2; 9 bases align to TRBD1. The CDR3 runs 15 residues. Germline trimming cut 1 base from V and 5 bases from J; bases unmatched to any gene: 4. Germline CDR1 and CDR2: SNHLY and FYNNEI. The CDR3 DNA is TGTGCCAGCAGTGAAGAGGGACAGGGAGGAGATACGCAGTATTTT. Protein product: CASSEEGQGGDTQYF.

CDR3 protein: CSSGSTDTQYF. CDR3 DNA sequence: TGCAGCTCGGGGAGCACAGATACGCAGTATTTT. This rearrangement joins TRBV20-1 to TRBJ2-3; TRBD2 is a possible D gene (5 bases). This CDR3 contains 11 residues. Per germline, CDR1 DFQATT and CDR2 SNEGSKA (reference sequence).

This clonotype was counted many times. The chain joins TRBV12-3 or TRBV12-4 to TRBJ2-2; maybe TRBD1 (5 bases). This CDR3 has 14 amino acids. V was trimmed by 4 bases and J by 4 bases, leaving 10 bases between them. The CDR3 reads CASSSAQATGELFF. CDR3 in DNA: TGTGCCAGCAGTTCCGCACAGGCCACCGGGGAGCTGTTTTTT.

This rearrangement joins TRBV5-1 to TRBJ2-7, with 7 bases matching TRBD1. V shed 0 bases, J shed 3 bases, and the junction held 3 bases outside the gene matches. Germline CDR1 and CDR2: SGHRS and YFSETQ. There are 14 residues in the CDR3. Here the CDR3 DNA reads TGCGCCAGCAGCTTGGGAGGACAGGACTACGAGCAGTACTTC. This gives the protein CASSLGGQDYEQYF.

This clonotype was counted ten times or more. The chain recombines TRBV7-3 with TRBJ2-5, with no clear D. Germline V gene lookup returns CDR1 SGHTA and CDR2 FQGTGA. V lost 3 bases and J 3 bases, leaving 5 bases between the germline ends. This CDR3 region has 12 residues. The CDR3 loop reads CASSFGKETQYF. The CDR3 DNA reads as TGTGCCAGCAGCTTCGGAAAAGAGACCCAGTACTTC.

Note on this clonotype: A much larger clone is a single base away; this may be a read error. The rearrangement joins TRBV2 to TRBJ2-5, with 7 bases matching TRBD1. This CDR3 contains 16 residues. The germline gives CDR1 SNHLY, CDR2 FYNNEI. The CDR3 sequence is CASTEIEGALKETLYF. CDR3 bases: TGTGCCAGCACCGAAATCGAGGGGGCCCTCAAGGAGACCCTGTACTTC.